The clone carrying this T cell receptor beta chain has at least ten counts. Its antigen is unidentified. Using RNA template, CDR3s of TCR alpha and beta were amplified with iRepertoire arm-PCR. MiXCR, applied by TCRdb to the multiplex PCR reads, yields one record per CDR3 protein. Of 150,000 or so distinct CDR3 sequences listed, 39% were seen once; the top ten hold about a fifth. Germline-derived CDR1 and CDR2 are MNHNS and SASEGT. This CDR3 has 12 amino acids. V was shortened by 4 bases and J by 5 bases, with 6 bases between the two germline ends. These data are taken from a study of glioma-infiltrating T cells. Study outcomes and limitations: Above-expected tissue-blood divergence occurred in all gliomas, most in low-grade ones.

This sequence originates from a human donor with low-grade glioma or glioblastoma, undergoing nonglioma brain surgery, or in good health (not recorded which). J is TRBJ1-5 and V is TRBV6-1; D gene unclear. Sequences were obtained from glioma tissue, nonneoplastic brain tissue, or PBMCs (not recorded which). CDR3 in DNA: TGTGCCAGCAGTGCCATCCATCAGCCCCAGCATTTT. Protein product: CASSAIHQPQHF.